This is a list of T cell receptor beta chains from one sample in a study of cytomegalovirus exposure and HLA in healthy donors. TCRdb's table, derived via immunoSEQ multiplex PCR, lists solely in-frame clones and lacks some. The table records about 130,000 clones, around 89% of them present only once. The sample consisted of PBMCs. These receptors were obtained from a woman in her 30s in good health and CMV-seropositive. CDR3s include the opening cysteine and the closing phenylalanine or tryptophan. The D gene is left open where the match is weak. Only some rows state a clone size, as once, few, many or a class for expanded clones.

D	size	V	J	length	DNA	CDR3
NA	NA	TRBV28	TRBJ2-7	14	TGTGCCAGCAATCGTCTAGCGACCGCCTACGAGCAGTACTTC	CASNRLATAYEQYF
TRBD1	once	TRBV28	TRBJ1-6	19	TGTGCCAGCAGTCTCCGTCGGGACAGCTCCTTGGATTATAATTCACCCCTCCACTTT	CASSLRRDSSLDYNSPLHF
NA	NA	TRBV10-3	TRBJ2-7	13	TGTGCCATCAGTCGACAGAACTCCTACGAGCAGTACTTC	CAISRQNSYEQYF
TRBD1	NA	TRBV19	TRBJ1-5	15	TGTGCCAGTAGTGGAAATAGGGGGCTCAATCAGCCCCAGCATTTT	CASSGNRGLNQPQHF
NA	NA	TRBV5-6	TRBJ2-7	11	TGTGCCAGCAGCTTGTACTACGAGCAGTACTTC	CASSLYYEQYF
TRBD1	few	TRBV19	TRBJ1-6	14	TGTGCCAGTAACCGACAGGGGCCAAATTCACCCCTCCACTTT	CASNRQGPNSPLHF
TRBD2	NA	TRBV29-1	TRBJ2-5	18	TGCAGCGTTAATGGTTTAACTAGCGGGTCCGCCGACCAAGAGACCCAGTACTTC	CSVNGLTSGSADQETQYF
TRBD2	NA	TRBV2	TRBJ2-5	17	TGTGCCAGCAGTGAAAGTTCTCTACTAGCGGACCAAGAGACCCAGTACTTC	CASSESSLLADQETQYF
TRBD1	few	TRBV6-6	TRBJ1-5	12	TGTGCCAGCAGAAGGGTAGGAGGGGGCGTCCATTTT	CASRRVGGGVHF
NA	NA	TRBV7-9	TRBJ1-1	14	TGTGCCAGCAGCTTAGATTCCCAGAACACTGAAGCTTTCTTT	CASSLDSQNTEAFF
NA	NA	TRBV15	TRBJ1-1	14	TGTGCCACCAGCACAGGTGCCCGGAACACTGAAGCTTTCTTT	CATSTGARNTEAFF
NA	NA	TRBV19	TRBJ1-1	13	TGTGCCAGTAGTGACCACCAGGGCTCTGAAGCTTTCTTT	CASSDHQGSEAFF
TRBD2	NA	TRBV6-1	TRBJ2-5	14	TGTGCCAGCAGACTAAACACGGGAGGAGAGACCCAGTACTTC	CASRLNTGGETQYF
NA	NA	TRBV27	TRBJ2-1	13	TGTGCCAGCAGTTTAACTCCGTACAATGAGCAGTTCTTC	CASSLTPYNEQFF
NA	NA	TRBV11-2	TRBJ2-3	17	TGTGCCAGCAGCCGAGCGATCTGGGGGGGCGTCTCCGATACGCAGTATTTT	CASSRAIWGGVSDTQYF
TRBD1	NA	TRBV29-1	TRBJ1-2	12	TGCAGCGCCCGGGAGGGGGCCTATGGCTACACCTTC	CSAREGAYGYTF
NA	NA	TRBV10-1	TRBJ2-1	16	TGCGCCACTAAAACCGTCGGGGGAAGCTCCTACAATGAGCAGTTCTTC	CATKTVGGSSYNEQFF
NA	NA	TRBV5-1	TRBJ1-1	13	TGCGCCAGCAGGCGGCAGACGAACACTGAAGCTTTCTTT	CASRRQTNTEAFF
NA	NA	TRBV7-8	TRBJ2-1	14	TGTGCCAGCAGCCGCCGCGAACCCTACAATGAGCAGTTCTTC	CASSRREPYNEQFF
NA	few	TRBV9	TRBJ2-3	13	TGTGCCAGCAGCCCTAGCGTTGCAGATACGCAGTATTTT	CASSPSVADTQYF
NA	NA	TRBV28	TRBJ2-7	11	TGTGCCAGCGGGCGTATGTACGAGCAGTACTTC	CASGRMYEQYF
NA	once	TRBV11-2	TRBJ2-3	15	TGTGCCAGCAGCTTAACGGGGTCGTACACAGATACGCAGTATTTT	CASSLTGSYTDTQYF
TRBD1	NA	TRBV19	TRBJ1-5	16	TGTGCCAGTAGTACCTACGGGACAGCTACCAATCAGCCCCAGCATTTT	CASSTYGTATNQPQHF
NA	NA	TRBV28	TRBJ2-5	15	TGTGCCACGCTCTCTTTAGGGGGGGCGAAAGAGACCCAGTACTTC	CATLSLGGAKETQYF
NA	NA	TRBV5-1	TRBJ2-7	14	TGCGCCAGCAGCCCGACTGCGAGCTCCTACGAGCAGTACTTC	CASSPTASSYEQYF
NA	once	TRBV19	TRBJ2-7	15	TGTGCCAGTAGCATAGGAACAGGAAGGGGCCTCGAGCAGTACTTC	CASSIGTGRGLEQYF
NA	NA	TRBV6-1	TRBJ2-2	14	TGTGCCAGCAGTGTAGGACAGAACACCGGGGAGCTGTTTTTT	CASSVGQNTGELFF
NA	NA	TRBV28	TRBJ1-1	15	TGTGCCAGCAGACCCACCGACGCGGGACACACTGAAGCTTTCTTT	CASRPTDAGHTEAFF
NA	NA	TRBV19	TRBJ1-6	15	TGTGCCAGTAGTATAGATGCCAGGGGCACCTCACCCCTCCACTTT	CASSIDARGTSPLHF
TRBD1	NA	TRBV5-1	TRBJ2-7	15	TGCGCCAGCAGCTCCCACCCAGGGGGCTCCGACGAGCAGTACTTC	CASSSHPGGSDEQYF
NA	NA	TRBV6-1	TRBJ2-5	15	TGTGCCAGCAGTGACTACTACGGATGGGAGGAGACCCAGTACTTC	CASSDYYGWEETQYF
TRBD2	once	TRBV2	TRBJ2-3	17	TGTGCCAGCAGTTTCCTCTCCCCACTAGCGGGCACAGATACGCAGTATTTT	CASSFLSPLAGTDTQYF
NA	NA	TRBV18	TRBJ1-6	16	TGTGCCAGCTCAGGGCCAGGGCGCCTAGGGAATTCACCCCTCCACTTT	CASSGPGRLGNSPLHF
NA	few	TRBV28	TRBJ2-5	14	TGTGCCAGCAGACTCCTCAATCGAGATGAGACCCAGTACTTC	CASRLLNRDETQYF
NA	NA	TRBV6-1	TRBJ2-2	15	TGTGCCAGCACCAAGGACTGGGCGAATACCGGGGAGCTGTTTTTT	CASTKDWANTGELFF
NA	once	TRBV5-6	TRBJ2-2	14	TGTGCCAGCAGCTTGGGGACAGACGCCGGGGAGCTGTTTTTT	CASSLGTDAGELFF
TRBD2	once	TRBV28	TRBJ2-1	15	TGTGCCAGCAGTCCAGGACTAGCGGGAGTCTATGAGCAGTTCTTC	CASSPGLAGVYEQFF
TRBD1	NA	TRBV6-1	TRBJ1-6	17	TGTGCCAGCAGTGAAAAGGGACAGGGAGTCAATAATTCACCCCTCCACTTT	CASSEKGQGVNNSPLHF
NA	NA	TRBV4-1	TRBJ1-2	14	TGCGCCAGCAGCCAATCCCCCCAGGGCTATGGCTACACCTTC	CASSQSPQGYGYTF
TRBD2	NA	TRBV4-1	TRBJ2-5	17	TGCGCCAGCAGCCAAGATGCCACTAGCGGGGGGCAAGAGACCCAGTACTTC	CASSQDATSGGQETQYF
NA	once	TRBV6-5	TRBJ2-7	15	TGTGCCAGCAGCTCCGCTCCCGGTATTTCCTACGAGCAGTACTTC	CASSSAPGISYEQYF
NA	NA	TRBV20-1	TRBJ2-7	11	TGCAGTGCTGGTAACACCTACGAGCAGTACTTC	CSAGNTYEQYF
NA	NA	TRBV6-6	TRBJ2-3	14	TGTGCCAGCTTTTCGGGGGGCCTCGCAGATACGCAGTATTTT	CASFSGGLADTQYF
NA	NA	TRBV5-8	TRBJ2-5	15	TGTGCCAGCAGCTTCGTAGCCCCACAGGTGGAGACCCAGTACTTC	CASSFVAPQVETQYF
NA	NA	TRBV2	TRBJ1-5	14	TGTGCCAGTACCTGGTCAGATAGCAATCAGCCCCAGCATTTT	CASTWSDSNQPQHF
NA	NA	TRBV15	TRBJ1-2	16	TGTGCCACCAGCCCTACAGGCAGGGGCACCAGATGGGGCTACACCTTC	CATSPTGRGTRWGYTF
NA	NA	TRBV11-2	TRBJ2-1	12	TGTGCCAGCAGCTTATCAAACAATGAGCAGTTCTTC	CASSLSNNEQFF
NA	NA	TRBV4-1	TRBJ2-7	16	TGCGCCAGCAGCCAAGGCCCCCTGGCGGGGAAGCGCGAGCAGTACTTC	CASSQGPLAGKREQYF
NA	NA	TRBV5-1	TRBJ2-5	14	TGCGCCAGCAGCTTTAGTGGGACTCAGGAGACCCAGTACTTC	CASSFSGTQETQYF
TRBD2	NA	TRBV14	TRBJ2-1	14	TGTGCCAGCAGTCTAGCGGGGGGCCACAATGAGCAGTTCTTC	CASSLAGGHNEQFF
TRBD2	once	TRBV4-1	TRBJ2-2	17	TGCGCCAGCAGCCATCAAGCGGGAGGGCAGAACACCGGGGAGCTGTTTTTT	CASSHQAGGQNTGELFF
NA	once	TRBV2	TRBJ2-6	15	TGTGCCAGTCGAGGACAGCTCTCTGGGGCCAACGTCCTGACTTTC	CASRGQLSGANVLTF
TRBD2	NA	TRBV5-1	TRBJ2-1	15	TGCGCCAGCAGCCAAACCGGGACTAGGCTCAATGAGCAGTTCTTC	CASSQTGTRLNEQFF